The 27 T cell receptor beta chains below all came from one sample that was sequenced in a study of a mutant IDH1 vaccine in newly diagnosed glioma. The antigens these receptors bind are not known. TCRdb's copy holds only in-frame clones and misses some; the assay was immunoSEQ multiplex PCR. The sample lists roughly 48,000 clones, roughly 91% occurring once. Regarding time point: week 11, during vaccination. Doses comprised 300 ug of mutant IDH1 20-mer peptide each, plus topical imiquimod. Sequenced material: PBMCs, taken from a glioma patient whose treatment included an IDH1 peptide vaccine. Source of these receptors: a man in his forties or fifties with glioma.

J is TRBJ1-5 and V is TRBV5-1; maybe TRBD1 (5 bases). V shed 0 bases and J shed 7 bases, with 14 bases lying between them. Germline values: CDR1 SGHRS, CDR2 YFSETQ. There are 15 residues in the CDR3. In nucleotides, the CDR3 is TGCGCCAGCAGCTTGGGGGGCGGAGGTACGCAGCCCCAGCATTTT. Encoded protein: CASSLGGGGTQPQHF.

The chain couples TRBV6-5 to TRBJ2-1; TRBD1 aligns across 9 bases. The CDR3 is 13 residues long. Germline assignment: CDR1 MNHEY and CDR2 SVGAGI. Trimming removed 4 bases from V and 15 bases from J; junction bases left unmatched: 10. CDR3 in DNA: TGTGCCAGCAGTTCCGGGACAGGGTCTAAACCGTTCTTC. This sequence encodes CASSSGTGSKPFF.

The V and J genes are TRBV28 and TRBJ1-1; maybe TRBD1 (5 bases). Trimming took off 10 bases at V and 4 bases at J, with 19 bases between the two ends. CDR3 length: 14 amino acids. From germline, CDR1 is MDHEN and CDR2 SYDVKM. The CDR3 spells CATTDGLGGTEAFF. For the CDR3, the DNA is TGTGCCACAACCGATGGGTTGGGGGGCACTGAAGCTTTCTTT.

This chain connects TRBV11-1 to TRBJ2-7; tentatively, D is TRBD2 (7 bases). The CDR3 is 14 amino acids. Germline CDR1 SGHAT, CDR2 FQDESV (reference sequence). V gave up 8 bases and J gave up 7 bases, with 21 bases separating them. In nucleotides, the CDR3 is TGTGCCAGCTCCCGGACCGGGGAGGGGGTAGAGCAGTACTTC. Its translation: CASSRTGEGVEQYF.

The chain uses TRBV6-5 and TRBJ2-5; 12 bases are a match to TRBD2. Germline trimming cut 4 bases from V and 4 bases from J; bases unmatched to any gene: 1. CDR1 is MNHEY, CDR2 SVGAGI, per germline. CDR3 length: 14 amino acids. The CDR3 sequence: CASSLLAGGETQYF. Written as DNA, the CDR3 is TGTGCCAGCAGTTTACTAGCGGGAGGAGAGACCCAGTACTTC.

This clone was observed a single time. The rearrangement uses TRBV5-1 and TRBJ1-1, with D unclear. The V and J ends lost 0 bases and 0 bases respectively, with 9 bases between them. This CDR3 region has 15 residues. Germline CDR1 and CDR2: SGHRS and YFSETQ. Here the CDR3 DNA reads TGCGCCAGCAGCTTGGCTCGGACCATGAACACTGAAGCTTTCTTT. It codes for CASSLARTMNTEAFF.

The chain carries TRBV9 and TRBJ1-2; D remains ambiguous. Trimming cost V 0 bases and J 4 bases, with 10 bases left between them. This CDR3 is built from 14 residues. CDR1 and CDR2 (germline): SGDLS, YYNGEE. This chain's CDR3 is CASSVAGQIYGYTF. The CDR3 DNA follows: TGTGCCAGCAGCGTAGCCGGGCAGATCTATGGCTACACCTTC. The variable domain in full, with the rest retrieved from reference TRBV9 and TRBJ1-2, is DSGVTQTPKHLITATGQRVTLRCSPRSGDLSVYWYQQSLDQGLQFLIQYYNGEERAKGNILERFSAQQFPDLHSELNLSSLELGDSALYFCASSVAGQIYGYTFGSGTRLTVV.

The V call is TRBV6-4, the J call TRBJ2-3; D is uncertain. CDR1 MRHNA and CDR2 SNTAGT come from the germline V gene. This CDR3 has 13 residues. V was cut by 4 bases and J by 0 bases, with 5 bases left in between. The CDR3 DNA follows: TGTGCCAGCAGTGTAGGCAGCACAGATACGCAGTATTTT. It translates to CASSVGSTDTQYF.

The V gene is TRBV6-1, the J gene TRBJ2-1; D is unclear. The CDR3 contains 13 residues. With 3 bases removed from V and 8 bases from J, the gap between germline ends came to 11 bases. CDR1 and CDR2 (germline): MNHNS, SASEGT. Here the CDR3 reads CASSERLQDEQFF. CDR3 nucleotide sequence: TGTGCCAGCAGTGAGCGGTTACAAGATGAGCAGTTCTTC.

J is TRBJ2-7 and V is TRBV19, with 7 positions matching TRBD1. Germline lookup yields CDR1 LNHDA and CDR2 SQIVND (reference sequence). V shed 4 bases, J shed 2 bases, and the junction held 5 bases outside the gene matches. This CDR3 spans 14 amino acids. The CDR3 DNA sequence: TGTGCCAGTAGTACACAGGGGATAACCTACGAGCAGTACTTC. This gives the protein CASSTQGITYEQYF.

V is TRBV29-1 and J is TRBJ2-3; D unresolved. Trimming left V 0 bases short and J 0 bases short, with 7 bases between. Looked up from germline, CDR1 is SQVTM and CDR2 is ANQGSEA. The CDR3 is made up of 14 amino acids. The CDR3 protein is CSVEEYGSTDTQYF. The CDR3 DNA sequence: TGCAGCGTTGAAGAATACGGGAGCACAGATACGCAGTATTTT.

The V gene is TRBV5-8, the J gene TRBJ2-1; the D is unclear. The CDR3 length is 15 residues. V lost 5 bases and J lost 6, with 18 bases in between. CDR1 and CDR2 (germline): SGHTS, YDEGEE. The CDR3, as DNA: TGTGCCAGCAGTTCGATAGGGCAATTCGGCAATGAGCAGTTCTTC. It specifies CASSSIGQFGNEQFF.

CDR3 sequence (DNA): TGTGCCAGTAGTTTGACTAGCGGGAGTCGGAAGACCCAGTACTTC. Translation gives CASSLTSGSRKTQYF. This chain links TRBV19 with TRBJ2-5; TRBD2 agrees at 12 bases. Germline trimming cut 5 bases from V and 6 bases from J; bases unmatched to any gene: 7. The CDR3 has 15 amino acids. CDR1 LNHDA and CDR2 SQIVND come from the germline V gene (reference sequence). Supplemented by reference TRBV19 and TRBJ2-5, the full variable domain reads DGGITQSPKYLFRKEGQNVTLSCEQNLNHDAMYWYRQDPGQGLRLIYYSQIVNDFQKGDIAEGYSVSREKKESFPLTVTSAQKNPTAFYLCASSLTSGSRKTQYFGPGTRLLVL.

The J gene is TRBJ1-1, the V gene TRBV6-5, with a tentative D call TRBD1 (5 bases). CDR1 is MNHEY, CDR2 SVGAGI, per germline. Trimming cost V 2 bases and J 8 bases, with 9 bases left between them. The CDR3 runs 12 residues. CDR3 coding DNA: TGTGCCAGCAGTTACCGTCGGGGGGAAGCTTTCTTT. This encodes CASSYRRGEAFF.

The genes are TRBV10-3 and TRBJ2-7, with 12 nucleotides matching TRBD1. CDR3 length: 15 amino acids. Germline V CDR1 and CDR2: ENHRY, SYGVKD. V shed 6 bases and J 3 bases; nucleotides not matched to a gene: 6. CDR3 sequence: CAIRGGTGGLYEQYF. Here the CDR3 DNA reads TGTGCCATCAGGGGCGGGACAGGGGGCCTCTACGAGCAGTACTTC.

This clone was seen just once. The rearrangement joins TRBV4-2 to TRBJ2-1; 8 bases align to TRBD2. From germline, CDR1 is LGHNA and CDR2 YNFKEQ. The CDR3 is made up of 15 amino acids. J was trimmed by 3 bases and V by 3 bases; bases with no gene match: 4. The CDR3 DNA reads TGTGCCAGCAGCCAGGAAGGGACTAGCTACAATGAGCAGTTCTTC. Its translation: CASSQEGTSYNEQFF.

The rearrangement links TRBV5-6 to TRBJ2-7; possibly TRBD1 or TRBD2 for D (5 bases each). Germline V gene data show CDR1 as SGHDT and CDR2 as YYEEEE. The CDR3 contains 12 residues. Trimming removed 5 bases at V and 6 bases at J, with 12 bases between. This CDR3 is CASSPRGTEQYF. Written as DNA, the CDR3 is TGTGCCAGCAGTCCGCGAGGGACCGAGCAGTACTTC.

The chain has TRBV2 and TRBJ2-1; perhaps D is TRBD1 or TRBD2 (5 bases each). Between the trimmed V and J ends, which lost 6 bases and 1 base, there was a span of 16 bases. The CDR3 is made up of 16 amino acids. Germline V gene lookup returns CDR1 SNHLY and CDR2 FYNNEI. Here the CDR3 reads CASRPNGGESYNEQFF. The CDR3 region has the DNA TGTGCCAGCAGGCCGAATGGGGGTGAATCCTACAATGAGCAGTTCTTC.

The chain has TRBV30 and TRBJ2-7, with 8 bases aligning to TRBD1. This CDR3 region has 14 residues. Per germline, CDR1 GTSNPN and CDR2 SVGIG (reference sequence). With 1 base clipped from V and 2 bases from J, the junction kept 4 bases outside the gene matches. In DNA form, the CDR3 reads TGTGCCTGGAGTGAGGACAGGGTCACCTACGAGCAGTACTTC. Its protein product is CAWSEDRVTYEQYF.

The chain employs TRBV5-1 and TRBJ1-2; 9 bases fit TRBD1. V gave up 0 bases and J gave up 6 bases; unmatched junction bases: 9. The CDR3 sequence is 16 residues long. The germline CDR1 and CDR2 sequences are SGHRS and YFSETQ. For the CDR3, the DNA is TGCGCCAGCAGCTTGGAAGTGGGACAGGGTCAGCATGGCTACACCTTC. Encoded protein: CASSLEVGQGQHGYTF.

The chain uses TRBV9 and TRBJ2-3; TRBD2 matches 10 bases. Germline values: CDR1 SGDLS, CDR2 YYNGEE. V gave up 1 base and J gave up 1 base; unmatched junction bases: 0. This CDR3 is built from 15 residues. In DNA form, the CDR3 reads TGTGCCAGCAGCGTACTAGCGGGGGGCACAGATACGCAGTATTTT. Its translation: CASSVLAGGTDTQYF.

This clone was counted only a few times. The V and J genes are TRBV4-3 and TRBJ2-2; 8 bases are a match to TRBD1. The CDR3 is 17 amino acids. The germline gives CDR1 LGHNA, CDR2 YSLEER. With 1 base clipped from V and 1 base from J, the junction kept 5 bases outside the gene matches. This CDR3 reads CASSQAPGTGNTGELFF. The DNA of the CDR3 is TGCGCCAGCAGCCAAGCGCCCGGGACAGGGAACACCGGGGAGCTGTTTTTT.

The V gene is TRBV27, the J gene TRBJ2-1, with D perhaps matching TRBD1 or TRBD2 (5 bases each). Trimming removed 5 bases from V and 1 base from J, with 9 bases in between. Germline CDR1 reads MNHEY; CDR2 reads SMNVEV (reference sequence). The CDR3 runs 14 residues. Here the CDR3 DNA reads TGTGCCAGCAGTGGGGGACGTTCCTACAATGAGCAGTTCTTC. Amino acid sequence: CASSGGRSYNEQFF.

J is TRBJ1-2 and V is TRBV30; D ambiguous. Germline V gene data show CDR1 as GTSNPN and CDR2 as SVGIG (reference sequence). The V end was cut by 0 bases, the J end by 4 bases, with 3 bases between. This CDR3 spans 11 amino acids. As DNA, the CDR3 is TGTGCCTGGAGTGTACTCTATGGCTACACCTTC. Amino acids: CAWSVLYGYTF.

The rearrangement joins TRBV7-2 to TRBJ1-4; D ambiguous. The germline gives CDR1 SGHTA, CDR2 FQGNSA. Trimming took 5 bases from V and 5 from J, leaving 15 bases between them. The CDR3 extends over 15 amino acids. The CDR3 nucleotides read TGTGCCAGCAGCGTCTCCGGGCGAAGGAATGAAAAACTGTTTTTT. Its translation: CASSVSGRRNEKLFF.

This clone has only a few counts. The chain couples TRBV5-1 to TRBJ1-1; 7 nucleotides align to TRBD1. CDR1 SGHRS and CDR2 YFSETQ come from the germline V gene. V shed 0 bases, J shed 0 bases, and the junction held 2 bases outside the gene matches. The length of the CDR3 is 15 residues. CDR3 sequence (DNA): TGCGCCAGCAGCTTGGCAGGGACAGTGAACACTGAAGCTTTCTTT. Translation: CASSLAGTVNTEAFF.

This clone has a handful of counts. This chain joins TRBV4-1 and TRBJ1-4; TRBD1 matches at 8 bases. CDR1 and CDR2 (germline): MGHRA, YSYEKL. V shed 6 bases, J shed 8 bases, and the junction held 8 bases outside the gene matches. CDR3 length equals 14 residues. The CDR3 loop is CASRKQGEKEKLFF. CDR3 DNA: TGCGCCAGCAGAAAACAGGGGGAGAAGGAAAAACTGTTTTTT.